This T cell receptor (beta chain) emerged from a study of beta chain features in type 1 diabetes. Background on the study: Regarding age, gender and cell yields, patients proved similar to healthy donors. Regarding the study as a whole: Within each of all four CD4+ subsets, Type 1 diabetes patients had TCRB CDR3s that were moderately but significantly shorter.

Comments on this clone: Its antigen is still unknown.

With V trimmed by 4 bases and J by 6 bases, 5 bases remained unmatched. Germline V gene data show CDR1 as SGHTA and CDR2 as FQGNSA. There are 15 residues in the CDR3. Since all of the isolated RNA was reverse transcribed, expressed TCRB transcripts were what got sequenced. TCRdb keeps only in-frame clones here, not all; method: immunoSEQ multiplex PCR. The sample shows 300,000 to 350,000 clones, 9.3% of them seen only once. This TCR derives from a young man with type 1 diabetes. This sequence joins TRBV7-2 and TRBJ2-5; 13 nucleotides align to TRBD2. The sample was central memory CD4+ T cells from blood. The CDR3 DNA follows: TGTGCCAGCAGCTCCCGACTAGCGGGGGGCCAGACCCAGTACTTC. It yields the protein CASSSRLAGGQTQYF.